Shown below are 30 T cell receptor beta chains from a single sample sequenced in a study of OX40 agonist ivuxolimab in advanced cancers. The method was immunoSEQ multiplex PCR; TCRdb's version includes in-frame clones alone and lacks a portion of them. The sample records 65,000 to 95,000 clones, over 80% being singletons. This specimen was CD4+ or CD8+ T cells sorted from blood, taken in a trial of the OX40 agonist ivuxolimab. The source is an adult with an advanced solid tumor such as melanoma, head and neck, liver or kidney cancer.

The CDR3 sequence: CASSQDWVTSGANVLTF. CDR3 coding DNA: TGCGCCAGCAGCCAAGATTGGGTGACCTCTGGGGCCAACGTCCTGACTTTC. V usage is TRBV4-3 and J usage is TRBJ2-6; D ambiguous. Trimming pared 0 bases from V and 0 bases from J, leaving 9 bases between. The germline CDR1 and CDR2 sequences are LGHNA and YSLEER. This CDR3 is 17 amino acids long.

This clone was detected only once. The chain has TRBV4-2 and TRBJ2-3; TRBD2 matches at 9 bases. The germline CDR1 and CDR2 sequences are LGHNA and YNFKEQ. V was clipped by 1 base and J by 1 base; unmatched bases: 3. The CDR3 covers 16 residues. The CDR3 reads CASSQVAGARTDTQYF. The CDR3 bases are TGTGCCAGCAGCCAAGTAGCGGGAGCGCGCACAGATACGCAGTATTTT.

The rearrangement uses TRBV7-2 and TRBJ2-7; 8 bases map to TRBD2. The junction had 15 bases not matched to a gene; V was cut back by 5 bases and J by 6 bases. The germline V gene has CDR1 SGHTA and CDR2 FQGNSA. CDR3 length equals 16 residues. CDR3 protein: CASSPTTGTRSREQYF. CDR3 nucleotide sequence: TGTGCCAGCAGCCCAACCACCGGGACTAGGAGCCGCGAGCAGTACTTC.

This sequence joins TRBV11-3 and TRBJ2-1; either TRBD1 or TRBD2 may fit D (5 bases each). The V gene's germline CDR1 is SGHNT and CDR2 YENEEA. CDR3 length: 15 amino acids. V lost 2 bases and J lost 0, with 8 bases in between. CDR3 DNA sequence: TGTGCCAGCAGCTTATCAGGGAGCTCCTACAATGAGCAGTTCTTC. This sequence encodes CASSLSGSSYNEQFF.

The rearrangement uses TRBV27 and TRBJ1-2, with D maybe TRBD1 (6 bases). There are 14 residues in the CDR3. The V gene lost 6 bases and the J gene lost 4 bases, with 15 bases spanning the gap. Germline V lookup: CDR1 MNHEY, CDR2 SMNVEV (reference sequence). CDR3 nucleotide sequence: TGTGCCAGCAGATTTAGGGGGGGTGGCTATGGCTACACCTTC. This translates into CASRFRGGGYGYTF.

V is TRBV5-4 and J is TRBJ2-2; no clear D. Trimming took 0 bases from V and 6 from J, leaving 12 bases between them. CDR1 and CDR2 (germline): SGHNT, YYREEE (reference sequence). This CDR3 region has 15 residues. CDR3 in amino acids: CASSLEVGSPGELFF. In DNA, the CDR3 is TGTGCCAGCAGCTTGGAAGTGGGTTCCCCCGGGGAGCTGTTTTTT.

The V and J genes are TRBV19 and TRBJ2-7; D unclear. This CDR3 is built from 14 residues. V gave up 3 bases and J gave up 1 base, with 10 bases separating them. Looked up from germline, CDR1 is LNHDA and CDR2 is SQIVND (reference sequence). This chain's CDR3 is CASSIGDSSYEQYF. Here the CDR3 DNA reads TGTGCCAGTAGTATTGGGGATTCGTCCTACGAGCAGTACTTC.

The chain combines TRBV11-3 with TRBJ1-2; D is perhaps TRBD1 (5 bases). CDR1 is SGHNT and CDR2 is YENEEA in the germline V gene. V lost 5 bases and J lost 3, with 22 bases in between. This CDR3 region has 17 residues. The CDR3 spells CASSLRGWGKRYYGYTF. CDR3 in DNA: TGTGCCAGCAGCCTCCGCGGATGGGGGAAGAGGTACTATGGCTACACCTTC.

This clone was detected only once. The V call is TRBV19, the J call TRBJ2-1, with D perhaps matching TRBD1 or TRBD2 (5 bases each). CDR3 size: 14 residues. Deletions cut 5 bases from V and 6 bases from J, with 14 bases between. CDR1 and CDR2 (germline): LNHDA, SQIVND (reference sequence). For the CDR3, the DNA is TGTGCCAGTAGTGGTGACACGGGGACCAATGAGCAGTTCTTC. It translates to CASSGDTGTNEQFF.

V is TRBV30 and J is TRBJ2-2; D gene unclear. Germline lookup yields CDR1 GTSNPN and CDR2 SVGIG (reference sequence). The CDR3 spans 16 residues. Trimming pared 3 bases from V and 8 bases from J, leaving 22 bases between. The CDR3 here is CAWRVPLRLWAGELFF. The CDR3 nucleotides read TGTGCCTGGAGGGTCCCCCTCCGGCTGTGGGCTGGGGAGCTGTTTTTT.

This chain uses TRBV6-5 with TRBJ2-2; D call uncertain. V was pared by 4 bases and J by 7 bases, with 13 bases between. This CDR3 has 14 residues. Germline loops: CDR1 MNHEY, CDR2 SVGAGI. The CDR3 protein is CASSSAWEGGELFF. The CDR3 DNA is TGTGCCAGCAGTTCCGCCTGGGAAGGCGGGGAGCTGTTTTTT.

The chain couples TRBV5-6 to TRBJ2-1; 10 nucleotides agree with TRBD2. The CDR3 is 15 residues long. V lost 7 bases to trimming and J lost 2 bases; unmatched junction nucleotides: 6. Looked up from germline, CDR1 is SGHDT and CDR2 is YYEEEE. The CDR3 spells CASGATSGPYNEQFF. CDR3 nucleotides: TGTGCCAGCGGGGCGACTAGCGGGCCCTACAATGAGCAGTTCTTC.

This chain joins TRBV5-1 and TRBJ2-2; TRBD2 aligns across 10 bases. The germline V gene has CDR1 SGHRS and CDR2 YFSETQ. The CDR3 consists of 18 residues. Unmatched junction bases numbered 10, after V lost 0 bases and J lost 5 bases. CDR3 amino acids: CASSLGTSGIRGTGELFF. As DNA, the CDR3 is TGCGCCAGCAGCTTGGGAACTAGCGGGATAAGAGGGACCGGGGAGCTGTTTTTT.

The V call is TRBV7-9, the J call TRBJ2-7, with 7 positions matching TRBD2. The junction had 6 bases not matched to a gene; V was cut back by 7 bases and J by 0 bases. The CDR3 covers 14 residues. Germline V gene data show CDR1 as SEHNR and CDR2 as FQNEAQ (reference sequence). CDR3 in DNA: TGTGCCAGCACCTGGGGGGGAAGCTCCTACGAGCAGTACTTC. It encodes CASTWGGSSYEQYF.

This chain links TRBV5-1 with TRBJ1-1; tentative D call: TRBD1 (5 bases). The CDR3 runs 16 residues. Trimming removed 0 bases from V and 0 bases from J, with 12 bases in between. Germline CDR1 reads SGHRS; CDR2 reads YFSETQ. This CDR3 is CASSLGGGTLNTEAFF. The CDR3 DNA follows: TGCGCCAGCAGCTTGGGTGGGGGGACCCTGAACACTGAAGCTTTCTTT.

This clone was picked up a small number of times. The chain uses TRBV7-6 and TRBJ2-1; TRBD1 agrees at 9 bases. Germline lookup yields CDR1 SGHVS and CDR2 FNYEAQ. The ends lost 2 bases at V and 8 bases at J; junction bases unmatched: 1. The CDR3 is 13 residues long. Here the CDR3 DNA reads TGTGCCAGCAGCTTAACAGGGGGCTATGAGCAGTTCTTC. It translates to CASSLTGGYEQFF. The full variable domain, in which reference TRBV7-6 and TRBJ2-1 provide the parts outside the CDR3, is GAGVSQSPRYKVTKRGQDVALRCDPISGHVSLYWYRQALGQGPEFLTYFNYEAQQDKSGLPNDRFSAERPEGSISTLTIQRTEQRDSAMYRCASSLTGGYEQFFGPGTRLTVL.

This clone was counted a single time. The chain links TRBV18 to TRBJ2-3; 8 nucleotides line up with TRBD1. The CDR3 is 16 residues long. V shed 1 base and J 1 base; nucleotides not matched to a gene: 4. CDR1 is KGHSH and CDR2 is LQKENI in the germline V gene. The CDR3 nucleotides read TGTGCCAGCTCACCACTTCCGACAGGGGGCACAGATACGCAGTATTTT. Translating gives CASSPLPTGGTDTQYF.

The rearrangement joins TRBV2 to TRBJ2-5; TRBD2 matches at 7 bases. V was clipped by 9 bases and J by 4 bases; unmatched bases: 8. CDR3 length: 13 amino acids. Germline CDR1 is SNHLY and CDR2 is FYNNEI. CDR3 loop: CASGGGWGETQYF. The DNA for the CDR3 is TGTGCCAGTGGGGGAGGGTGGGGAGAGACCCAGTACTTC.

The chain joins TRBV11-3 to TRBJ2-3; D is ambiguous. The germline V gene encodes CDR1 SGHNT and CDR2 YENEEA. The V and J ends lost 2 bases and 5 bases respectively, with 11 bases between them. The CDR3 loop spans 14 amino acids. Here the CDR3 DNA reads TGTGCCAGCAGCTTATTTTTTGAAGGAGATACGCAGTATTTT. Residues: CASSLFFEGDTQYF.

The chain recombines TRBV11-3 with TRBJ1-1; no clear D gene. Trimming took 0 bases from V and 1 from J, leaving 9 bases between them. The CDR3 length is 15 residues. Germline V gene sequence: CDR1 SGHNT, CDR2 YENEEA. CDR3 bases: TGTGCCAGCAGCTTAGAAGGCTTACGGAACACTGAAGCTTTCTTT. Translation: CASSLEGLRNTEAFF.

This chain connects TRBV7-3 to TRBJ1-1; a possible D gene is TRBD1 (5 bases). Germline V gene data show CDR1 as SGHTA and CDR2 as FQGTGA. The CDR3 loop spans 13 amino acids. The V and J ends lost 4 bases and 11 bases respectively, with 17 bases between them. CDR3 sequence reads: CASSYYQGSEAFF. The CDR3 DNA reads as TGTGCCAGCAGCTACTATCAGGGATCCGAGGCTTTCTTT.

The V call is TRBV10-3, the J call TRBJ2-5; no clear D. Trimming pared 6 bases from V and 4 bases from J, leaving 15 bases between. CDR1 and CDR2 from the germline V gene are ENHRY and SYGVKD. CDR3 length: 14 amino acids. CDR3 DNA: TGTGCCATCAGCCCTCAGACCTCTCCAGAGACCCAGTACTTC. Protein product: CAISPQTSPETQYF.

The CDR3 DNA reads TGTGCCAGCTCACCACGGGGGCCGGCCGGGGAGCTGTTTTTT. This translates into CASSPRGPAGELFF. The chain combines TRBV18 with TRBJ2-2; the D gene is possibly TRBD1 (6 bases). V gave up 1 base and J gave up 6 bases, with 9 bases separating them. The CDR3 runs 14 residues. CDR1 and CDR2 (germline): KGHSH, LQKENI.

The chain carries TRBV28 and TRBJ2-5, with 7 bases matching TRBD2. Trimming removed 3 bases from V and 5 bases from J; junction bases left unmatched: 9. Germline-derived CDR1 and CDR2 are MDHEN and SYDVKM. There are 15 residues in the CDR3. Here the CDR3 reads CASSFVGGMRETQYF. The DNA for the CDR3 is TGTGCCAGCAGTTTCGTGGGAGGGATGCGCGAGACCCAGTACTTC.

The rearrangement links TRBV6-4 to TRBJ2-1; D could derive from TRBD1 or TRBD2 (7 bases each). The CDR3 consists of 13 residues. The germline CDR1 and CDR2 sequences are MRHNA and SNTAGT. The V end lost 3 bases, the J end lost 13 bases, and 16 bases lay between the germline ends. The CDR3 sequence: CASSEQGGGGQFF. The CDR3 DNA follows: TGTGCCAGCAGTGAGCAGGGGGGAGGGGGCCAGTTCTTC.

The V gene is TRBV10-1, the J gene TRBJ2-7; the match to TRBD1 covers 8 bases. Trimming at V came to 4 bases and at J to 5 bases, leaving 22 bases not matched to a gene. The CDR3 has 19 amino acids. CDR1 is WNHNN, CDR2 SYGVQD, per germline (reference sequence). DNA of the CDR3: TGCGCCAGCAGTGGGACGCCGCGAGAAAAATGGACAGGGATCAACGAGCAGTACTTC. The encoded protein is CASSGTPREKWTGINEQYF.

The rearrangement uses TRBV27 and TRBJ1-2; D not certain. Germline CDR1 MNHEY, CDR2 SMNVEV (reference sequence). V shed 2 bases and J shed 2 bases, with 12 bases lying between them. There are 15 residues in the CDR3. The CDR3 DNA sequence: TGTGCCAGCAGTTTAAACGGCGGGTTAAACTATGGCTACACCTTC. It is translated as CASSLNGGLNYGYTF.

The chain links TRBV28 to TRBJ1-4; tentative D call: TRBD1 (5 bases). The V gene lost 4 bases and the J gene lost 8 bases, with 8 bases spanning the gap. Germline CDR1 and CDR2: MDHEN and SYDVKM. There are 12 residues in the CDR3. In DNA, the CDR3 is TGTGCCAGCAGTTCCGGGGACGAAAAACTGTTTTTT. Amino acid sequence: CASSSGDEKLFF. Full variable domain (rest looked up from reference TRBV28 and TRBJ1-4): DVKVTQSSRYLVKRTGEKVFLECVQDMDHENMFWYRQDPGLGLRLIYFSYDVKMKEKGDIPEGYSVSREKKERFSLILESASTNQTSMYLCASSSGDEKLFFGSGTQLSVL.

The V gene is TRBV4-3, the J gene TRBJ2-6; D is possibly TRBD2 (7 bases). Trimming stripped 4 bases from V and 4 bases from J, with 17 bases between. The CDR3 contains 17 residues. Per germline, CDR1 LGHNA and CDR2 YSLEER. DNA of the CDR3: TGCGCCAGCAGCCCGGGGGCGGGGGCAGGGGGGGCCAACGTCCTGACTTTC. It yields the protein CASSPGAGAGGANVLTF.

The chain is built from TRBV7-2 and TRBJ1-5; no firm D call. Germline CDR1 and CDR2: SGHTA and FQGNSA. The ends were cut back, 5 bases at V and 3 bases at J, with 11 bases in the middle. This CDR3 spans 14 amino acids. The DNA of the CDR3 is TGTGCCAGCAGCACCCGGGCCGACAATCAGCCCCAGCATTTT. Its translation is CASSTRADNQPQHF.